The entry below describes one T cell receptor beta chain. MiXCR was run by TCRdb on the 5' RACE reads, yielding one entry per CDR3 protein. The data show around 320,000 distinct CDR3 sequences, just under 20% seen once. The data belong to a study of T-cell memory formation after mild COVID-19. Trimming stripped 1 base from V and 10 bases from J, with 11 bases between. The CDR3 contains 14 residues. The specimen was PBMCs or a T cell subset sorted from them (not recorded which). This clonotype originated in a man between 18 and 29 years old who had mild COVID-19 (a few samples of this study predate the infection). Cell type and time point are not known. The rearrangement links TRBV12-3 or TRBV12-4 to TRBJ1-6; D unclear. The CDR3 spells CASSLGRIPSPLHF. CDR3 DNA sequence: TGTGCCAGCAGTTTAGGGCGGATTCCATCACCCCTCCACTTT.